This T cell receptor beta chain was identified in a study of T cell repertoires in cytomegalovirus infection. The overall study: In public TCR beta signatures, there were indications of both CMV infection and matching HLA type.

Germline assignment: CDR1 MNHEY and CDR2 SMNVEV (reference sequence). The CDR3 is made up of 13 amino acids. Trimming pared 4 bases from V and 3 bases from J, leaving 9 bases between. This clonotype was counted between two and nine times. Its specificity is not known. TCRdb re-analysed the reads in MiXCR, keeping a single row per CDR3 protein. The sample records about half a million distinct CDR3 sequences, about 33% being singletons. Whole-study findings and limits: Across the ex vivo response, the dominant clonotypes were HLA-C-restricted CMV-specific TCR beta clonotypes. Cumulative public TCR beta family frequency identified carriers of CMV plus the relevant HLA.

Sequences were derived from cultured PBMCs, sampled from culture after CMV antigen stimulation. The V and J genes are TRBV27 and TRBJ1-1, with D perhaps TRBD1 (6 bases). This TCR was sampled from a human donor in good health (CMV status not recorded). Some clones in this sample may be carry-over from other donors' samples. Here the CDR3 reads CASSSGHYTEAFF. CDR3 bases: TGTGCCAGCAGTTCGGGACACTACACTGAAGCTTTCTTT.